This T cell receptor beta chain was recovered during a study of T cells in Graves' hyperthyroidism and ophthalmopathy. Germline values: CDR1 SGHVS, CDR2 FNYEAQ. The CDR3 has 15 residues. Trimming left V 5 bases short and J 0 bases short, with 13 bases between. Exclusion followed for patients with uncontrolled infection, other autoimmune disease, pregnancy or lactation. RNA transcripts gave rise to amplified TCR beta CDR3 regions. Initially, a first-round RT-PCR of the TCR CDR3 employed the HTBI primer set. Using its own MiXCR run on the multiplex PCR reads, TCRdb lists one record per CDR3 protein. The sample has roughly 500,000 distinct CDR3 sequences, approximately 48% seen once. This clonotype was found a few times.

Sequencing input: peripheral blood or thyroid tissue (not recorded which). The TCR comes from an adult woman with Graves' disease, either hyperthyroidism or ophthalmopathy (not recorded which). The rearrangement uses TRBV7-6 and TRBJ1-1; tentative D call: TRBD1 (5 bases). CDR3 bases: TGTGCCAGCAGCCCATTACAGACAGTGAACACTGAAGCTTTCTTT. It yields the protein CASSPLQTVNTEAFF.